A single sample gave rise to the 22 T cell receptor beta chains below, sequenced in a study of graft-versus-host responses after intestinal transplantation. The antigens of these receptors remain unknown. Profiling relied on immunoSEQ multiplex PCR, and the TCRdb table lists in-frame clones only, not all of them. The sample consists of tens of thousands of clones, 92% of them appearing once. The material was unstimulated CD4+ T cells sorted from spleen or lymph node cells, obtained before intestinal transplant. The receptors here all came from a human donor who received an intestinal transplant.

The chain combines TRBV28 with TRBJ2-1; D might be TRBD2 (6 bases). With 8 bases removed from V and 2 bases from J, the gap between germline ends came to 10 bases. The CDR3 extends over 13 amino acids. The germline gives CDR1 MDHEN, CDR2 SYDVKM. CDR3 DNA: TGTGCCAGCTACAGCGGGCCCTACAATGAGCAGTTCTTC. This encodes CASYSGPYNEQFF.

This clone was counted only a few times. The V and J genes are TRBV6-1 and TRBJ2-7; D is undetermined. Germline lookup yields CDR1 MNHNS and CDR2 SASEGT. Trimming took 6 bases from V and 3 from J, leaving 6 bases between them. The CDR3 contains 11 residues. This chain's CDR3 is CASSNNYEQYF. As DNA, the CDR3 is TGTGCCAGCAGCAATAACTACGAGCAGTACTTC.

The chain couples TRBV25-1 to TRBJ2-7; D is undetermined. The germline V gene encodes CDR1 MGHDK and CDR2 SYGVNS. The V end was cut by 5 bases, the J end by 6 bases, with 14 bases between. The CDR3 extends over 13 amino acids. CDR3 sequence: CASSLLSGREQYF. The CDR3 region has the DNA TGTGCCAGCAGTCTCCTATCCGGGCGCGAGCAGTACTTC.

The rearrangement uses TRBV6-1 and TRBJ2-7, with D possibly matching TRBD2 (6 bases). Germline V gives CDR1 MNHNS, CDR2 SASEGT. The CDR3 covers 11 residues. Trimming removed 8 bases at V and 3 bases at J, with 8 bases between. The CDR3 DNA reads TGTGCCAGCGGCGGGAACTACGAGCAGTACTTC. This translates into CASGGNYEQYF.

This chain joins TRBV28 and TRBJ2-7; 7 bases align to TRBD2. CDR1 MDHEN and CDR2 SYDVKM come from the germline V gene. The V segment lost 4 bases and the J segment 4 bases; nucleotides outside the gene matches: 10. The CDR3 is made up of 15 amino acids. As DNA, the CDR3 is TGTGCCAGCAGTTGGCCGGCGGGAGCGATATACGAGCAGTACTTC. Amino acids: CASSWPAGAIYEQYF.

This rearrangement joins TRBV7-8 to TRBJ1-5; D not certain. V was shortened by 1 base and J by 7 bases, with 5 bases between the two germline ends. This CDR3 is built from 12 residues. Germline CDR1 reads SGHVS; CDR2 reads FQNEAQ. The CDR3 protein is CASSLVGQPQHF. CDR3 bases: TGTGCCAGCAGCTTAGTAGGGCAGCCCCAGCATTTT.

V and J are TRBV30 and TRBJ1-3; 7 bases fit TRBD1. The CDR3 consists of 15 residues. Per the germline V gene, CDR1 is GTSNPN and CDR2 is SVGIG (reference sequence). V lost 2 bases, J lost 4 bases, and 8 bases stayed unmatched. CDR3 coding DNA: TGTGCCTGGAGTCCGCGGACAGGCCTCGGAAACACCATATATTTT. This gives the protein CAWSPRTGLGNTIYF.

The chain employs TRBV27 and TRBJ1-4; the D is unclear. The CDR3 consists of 16 residues. Germline V gene sequence: CDR1 MNHEY, CDR2 SMNVEV (reference sequence). V was pared by 1 base and J by 0 bases, with 9 bases between. The CDR3: CASSLYGIPTNEKLFF. The CDR3 DNA follows: TGTGCCAGCAGTTTATATGGCATCCCAACTAATGAAAAACTGTTTTTT.

The chain joins TRBV5-1 to TRBJ2-7; D is ambiguous. The J call may not be correct, given that the DNA end is closer to TRBJ2-5. Germline CDR1 reads SGHRS; CDR2 reads YFSETQ. CDR3 size: 14 residues. The CDR3 DNA follows: TGCGCCAGCAGCTTAAATCTTGGCACTGAGACCCAGTACTTC. Translating it yields CASSLNLGTETQYF.

This clone was seen just once. The rearrangement links TRBV4-1 to TRBJ2-5; the match to TRBD2 covers 11 bases. The DNA end favors TRBJ2-7, so the J call may be wrong. CDR1 is MGHRA, CDR2 YSYEKL, per germline. The CDR3 has 16 residues. CDR3 residues: CASSPPSGRITYEQYF. The CDR3 coding sequence is TGCGCCAGCAGCCCGCCTAGCGGGAGGATAACCTACGAGCAGTACTTC.

The chain combines TRBV6-1 with TRBJ1-1; D possibly corresponds to TRBD1 (5 bases). V lost 8 bases to trimming and J lost 2 bases, with 18 bases between them. The CDR3 loop spans 15 amino acids. The germline V gene has CDR1 MNHNS and CDR2 SASEGT. CDR3 bases: TGTGCCAGCTCCGATCACAGGAGGAGAAACACTGAAGCTTTCTTT. Encoded protein: CASSDHRRRNTEAFF.

On this clone: Other DNA sequences in the same sample also yield this CDR3. The CDR3 loop is CASSPKGLAGGNEQFF. In nucleotides, the CDR3 is TGTGCCAGCAGCCCTAAAGGACTAGCGGGAGGCAATGAGCAGTTCTTC. The chain recombines TRBV11-3 with TRBJ2-1, with 14 bases fitting TRBD2. There are 16 residues in the CDR3. CDR1 is SGHNT, CDR2 YENEEA, per germline. V dropped 5 bases and J dropped 6; count of bases not matched to a gene: 6.

This clone was counted a single time. The CDR3 sequence: CASTGTAYNSPLHF. The CDR3 DNA reads TGTGCCAGCACTGGGACAGCCTATAATTCACCCCTCCACTTT. The genes are TRBV6-5 and TRBJ1-6, with TRBD1 matching over 7 bases. Germline V CDR1 and CDR2: MNHEY, SVGAGI. The CDR3 contains 14 residues. Trimming took 7 bases from V and 2 from J; bases not matched to a gene: 2.

This clone was seen only once. The chain joins TRBV15 to TRBJ1-4, with no clear D. Germline CDR1 LNHNV, CDR2 YYDKDF (reference sequence). This CDR3 has 13 residues. V lost 1 base to trimming and J lost 8 bases, with 8 bases between them. The chain's CDR3 is CATSRGATEKLFF. In DNA, the CDR3 is TGTGCCACCAGCAGAGGGGCCACCGAAAAACTGTTTTTT.

J is TRBJ2-5 and V is TRBV19; D tentatively reads TRBD1 or TRBD2 (6 bases each). V was clipped by 1 base and J by 2 bases, with 11 bases between them. CDR3 length: 15 residues. Per the germline V gene, CDR1 is LNHDA and CDR2 is SQIVND (reference sequence). CDR3 in DNA: TGTGCCAGTAGTATAGGGCAGGGGAGGCAAGAGACCCAGTACTTC. Translated: CASSIGQGRQETQYF. The complete variable domain, with remaining parts taken from reference TRBV19 and TRBJ2-5, reads DGGITQSPKYLFRKEGQNVTLSCEQNLNHDAMYWYRQDPGQGLRLIYYSQIVNDFQKGDIAEGYSVSREKKESFPLTVTSAQKNPTAFYLCASSIGQGRQETQYFGPGTRLLVL.

The chain joins TRBV29-1 to TRBJ2-5; D is unclear. From germline, CDR1 is SQVTM and CDR2 ANQGSEA. This CDR3 is built from 12 residues. V gave up 3 bases and J gave up 2 bases, with 7 bases separating them. This chain's CDR3 is CSVDLTQETQYF. CDR3 DNA: TGCAGCGTTGACCTAACACAAGAGACCCAGTACTTC.

The V and J genes are TRBV29-1 and TRBJ1-2, with 8 bases aligning to TRBD1. CDR1 and CDR2 from the germline V gene are SQVTM and ANQGSEA. This CDR3 contains 14 residues. The ends lost 2 bases at V and 3 bases at J; junction bases unmatched: 5. CDR3 loop: CSVERAGGDYGYTF. DNA for the CDR3: TGCAGCGTTGAACGGGCAGGGGGCGACTATGGCTACACCTTC.

The chain employs TRBV5-1 and TRBJ2-3; D possibly corresponds to TRBD2 (6 bases). V lost 4 bases, J lost 4 bases, and 16 bases lay in between. Germline V CDR1 and CDR2: SGHRS, YFSETQ. The length of the CDR3 is 15 residues. The CDR3 is CASSGGDLRADTQYF. DNA for the CDR3: TGCGCCAGCAGCGGAGGGGATCTTAGGGCAGATACGCAGTATTTT.

The DNA of the CDR3 is TGTGCCAGCAGCTATAGGACTGGGTCCCCATTAGAGACCCAGTACTTC. Its translation: CASSYRTGSPLETQYF. This chain connects TRBV7-9 to TRBJ2-5; possibly TRBD2 for D (5 bases). Germline assignment: CDR1 SEHNR and CDR2 FQNEAQ (reference sequence). This CDR3 has 16 residues. V lost 4 bases to trimming and J lost 4 bases, with 19 bases between them.

This clone was observed a handful of times. This sequence joins TRBV30 and TRBJ2-7; no clear D gene. This CDR3 has 11 amino acids. CDR1 GTSNPN and CDR2 SVGIG come from the germline V gene (reference sequence). V dropped 2 bases and J dropped 4 bases, with 6 bases sitting between them. DNA of the CDR3: TGTGCCTGGAGTACTATTTACGAGCAGTACTTC. This translates into CAWSTIYEQYF.

The V and J genes are TRBV6-5 and TRBJ1-2; tentative D call: TRBD1 (6 bases). Germline V lookup: CDR1 MNHEY, CDR2 SVGAGI. This CDR3 region has 14 residues. Trimming stripped 0 bases from V and 3 bases from J, with 8 bases between. The CDR3: CASSYSTGHYGYTF. The DNA of the CDR3 is TGTGCCAGCAGTTACTCCACAGGGCACTATGGCTACACCTTC.

The chain links TRBV11-2 to TRBJ2-3; 11 bases map to TRBD2. With 4 bases clipped from V and 5 bases from J, the junction kept 5 bases outside the gene matches. From germline, CDR1 is SGHAT and CDR2 FQNNGV. The CDR3 runs to 15 residues. In DNA, the CDR3 is TGTGCCAGCAGCTCCTTTAGCGGGAGGGGAGATACGCAGTATTTT. This gives the protein CASSSFSGRGDTQYF.